What follows is one T cell receptor beta chain and its context. Original methodology: The authors estimated nucleated cell counts from reference gene primer amplification. Produced via immunoSEQ multiplex PCR; TCRdb's table is partial and in-frame only. Clone size and V and J calls were adopted from that table, with D and trimming inferred from the DNA. This sample has some 130,000 clones; approximately 81% occur once, and the top ten carry 3% to 4.5%. This entry is derived from a study of blood T cell repertoires in COVID-19. Study context: COVID-19 samples, acute and convalescent, were from the United States, Italy and Spain. T cells, B-cell-depleted T cells, or PBMCs provided the cDNA or gDNA that served as material.

The CDR3 has 13 residues. V shed 5 bases and J shed 7 bases, with 14 bases lying between them. The germline CDR1 and CDR2 sequences are MNHEY and SMNVEV (reference sequence). The V call is TRBV27, the J call TRBJ1-2, with D possibly being TRBD1 (6 bases). This receptor was identified in a woman of 80 years or more with acute or convalescent COVID-19. Sequences were obtained from peripheral blood. CDR3 sequence (DNA): TGTGCCAGCAGTCCTCATGTCAGGGGTGGCTACACCTTC. Protein product: CASSPHVRGGYTF.